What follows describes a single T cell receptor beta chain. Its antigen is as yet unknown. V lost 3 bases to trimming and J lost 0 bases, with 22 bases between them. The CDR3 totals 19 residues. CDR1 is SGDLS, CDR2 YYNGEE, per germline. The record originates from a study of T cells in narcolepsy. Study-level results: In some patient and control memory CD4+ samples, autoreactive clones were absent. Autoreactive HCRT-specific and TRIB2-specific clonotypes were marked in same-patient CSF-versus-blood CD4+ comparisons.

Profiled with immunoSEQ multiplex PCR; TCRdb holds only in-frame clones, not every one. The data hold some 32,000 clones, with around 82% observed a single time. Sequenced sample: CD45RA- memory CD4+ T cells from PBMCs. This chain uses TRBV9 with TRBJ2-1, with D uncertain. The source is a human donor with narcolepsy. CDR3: CASSAPLHEDGSSYNEQFF. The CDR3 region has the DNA TGTGCCAGCAGCGCACCCCTCCACGAAGACGGAAGCTCCTACAATGAGCAGTTCTTC.